This T cell receptor beta chain was obtained from a study of multiple sclerosis patients with progressive multifocal leukoencephalopathy. The study's findings and limits: At PML onset, no shared TRBV or TRBJ gene usage was seen.

V lost 2 bases and J lost 0, with 9 bases in between. The CDR3 is 15 residues long. CDR1 and CDR2 (germline): SGHRS, YFSETQ. The time point denotes: about a year of natalizumab therapy. Regarding this clone: Its antigen is not known.

Profiled with immunoSEQ multiplex PCR; TCRdb holds only in-frame clones, not every one. The table lists roughly 29,000 clones, about 90% of them singletons. The sequencing used PBMCs, collected from a patient treated with natalizumab. The genes are TRBV5-1 and TRBJ1-3; weak D call: TRBD1 (5 bases). This receptor was obtained from a human donor with multiple sclerosis. As DNA, the CDR3 is TGCGCCAGCAGCTTAGGGACTAACTCTGGAAACACCATATATTTT. Translating gives CASSLGTNSGNTIYF. Drawing the rest from reference TRBV5-1 and TRBJ1-3, the complete variable domain is KAGVTQTPRYLIKTRGQQVTLSCSPISGHRSVSWYQQTPGQGLQFLFEYFSETQRNKGNFPGRFSGRQFSNSRSEMNVSTLELGDSALYLCASSLGTNSGNTIYFGEGSWLTVV.